The next 20 T cell receptor beta chains were all read from a single sample in a study of tumor-infiltrating lymphocytes in primary liver carcinoma. The authors made TCR beta cDNA from 450 to 600 ng total RNA with a constant-region primer. Libraries of TCR beta came from three nested multiplex PCR rounds with slightly modified ARM-PCR. Each of the first two PCR rounds ran nine to ten cycles with TRBV1-TRBV30 forward and C-beta reverse primers. One entry per CDR3 protein results from TCRdb running MiXCR on the multiplex PCR reads. The sample contains fewer than 350,000 distinct CDR3 sequences, 65% of which appear only once. For blood RNA, unsorted whole blood served as the source, and germline DNA was extracted too. Sequencing was done on a sample of peripheral blood. The source of these receptors is a man between 35 and 55 years old with primary liver carcinoma and hepatitis B virus infection.

The rearrangement joins TRBV11-2 to TRBJ2-5; no clear D gene. Germline V CDR1 and CDR2: SGHAT, FQNNGV. This CDR3 spans 15 amino acids. V was clipped by 2 bases and J by 5 bases, with 15 bases between them. CDR3 residues: CASSLTPHAGETQYF. CDR3 nucleotide sequence: TGTGCCAGCAGCTTAACCCCCCATGCCGGGGAGACCCAGTACTTC.

As regards this clonotype: One end of the junction does not line up with germline, which may come from a read error. This rearrangement joins TRBV5-8 to TRBJ2-7; 7 bases are a match to TRBD2. The CDR3 covers 14 residues. In germline, CDR1 is SGHTS, CDR2 YDEGEE. CDR3 sequence: CANSPGLSGVEQYF. In nucleotides, the CDR3 is TGTGCCAACAGCCCGGGACTATCGGGAGTCGAGCAGTACTTC. The entire variable domain, with the rest obtained from reference TRBV5-8 and TRBJ2-7, is as follows: EAGVTQSPTHLIKTRGQQATLRCSPISGHTSVYWYQQALGLGLQFLLWYDEGEERNRGNFPPRFSGRQFPNYSSELNVNALELEDSALYLCANSPGLSGVEQYFGPGTRLTVT.

This clonotype was detected ten times or more. The chain uses TRBV6-2 or TRBV6-3 and TRBJ2-7; TRBD1 aligns across 9 bases. The ends lost 8 bases at V and 4 bases at J; junction bases unmatched: 6. Germline CDR1 reads MNHEY; CDR2 reads SVGEGT. The CDR3 extends over 13 amino acids. This CDR3 is CASHRGQGYEQYF. The CDR3 nucleotides read TGTGCCAGCCACCGAGGACAGGGGTACGAGCAGTACTTC.

Only one count was recorded for this clonotype. The conserved final phenylalanine or tryptophan is absent from the CDR3, which likely points to a read error. CDR3 nucleotide sequence: TGTGCCAGCAGCTTGAGCGGTCGGCAGGGGGGGGATGAGCAGTTCCTC. It encodes CASSLSGRQGGDEQFL. This chain connects TRBV5-4 to TRBJ2-1, with D possibly being TRBD1 or TRBD2 (7 bases each). V lost 1 base to trimming and J lost 8 bases, with 19 bases between them. This CDR3 contains 16 residues. Germline V lookup: CDR1 SGHNT, CDR2 YYREEE (reference sequence).

This clonotype was recorded only once. The rearrangement links TRBV11-2 to TRBJ2-5, with D perhaps TRBD2 (7 bases). The CDR3 contains 14 residues. From germline, CDR1 is SGHAT and CDR2 FQNNGV. Trimming stripped 1 base from V and 5 bases from J, with 11 bases between. The CDR3 region has the DNA TGTGCCAGCAGCTTAGTAGGGGGGGCCGAGACCCAGTACTTC. Amino acid sequence: CASSLVGGAETQYF.

In its sample, this clonotype was seen a few times. The chain carries TRBV4-1 and TRBJ2-5; the D is unclear. This CDR3 comprises 14 residues. Trimming removed 2 bases at V and 1 base at J, with 8 bases between. Germline assignment: CDR1 MGHRA and CDR2 YSYEKL. The CDR3 DNA reads TGCGCCAGCAGCCAATCGGCCCGCCAAGAGACCCAGTACTTC. Translation gives CASSQSARQETQYF.

The chain has TRBV7-9 and TRBJ1-2; D call uncertain. The CDR3 is made up of 11 amino acids. V dropped 7 bases and J dropped 6 bases, with 9 bases sitting between them. Germline CDR1 SEHNR, CDR2 FQNEAQ (reference sequence). The CDR3 DNA reads TGTGCCAGCAAGAACGCCCATGGCTACACCTTC. It specifies CASKNAHGYTF.

This clonotype occurred once. The chain combines TRBV5-1 with TRBJ2-7; 10 bases map to TRBD1. CDR1 is SGHRS and CDR2 is YFSETQ in the germline V gene. V dropped 8 bases and J dropped 6; count of bases not matched to a gene: 11. This CDR3 contains 14 residues. The CDR3 loop reads CASSPIGTGAEQYF. The CDR3 bases are TGCGCCAGTAGCCCGATCGGGACAGGGGCCGAGCAGTACTTC.

In the case of this clonotype: This could be a read error, since a much larger clone is one nucleotide away. This chain links TRBV6-6 with TRBJ1-2; maybe TRBD1 (5 bases). Germline lookup yields CDR1 MNHNY and CDR2 SVGAGI (reference sequence). V gave up 8 bases and J gave up 6 bases, with 16 bases separating them. CDR3 size: 13 residues. In nucleotides, the CDR3 is TGTGCCAGCGGCACGCGGGGGTTGGATGGCTACACCTTC. This gives the protein CASGTRGLDGYTF.

In the case of this clonotype: A much larger clone sits a single nucleotide away, making a read error possible. This chain connects TRBV29-1 to TRBJ2-7; D remains unclear. Trimming cost V 4 bases and J 8 bases, with 9 bases left between them. Germline-derived CDR1 and CDR2 are SQVTM and ANQGSEA. The CDR3 consists of 10 residues. Here the CDR3 DNA reads TGCAGCGTTGGGGATCTGAAGCAGTACTTC. Translation gives CSVGDLKQYF.

There are a few counts of this clonotype. This sequence joins TRBV7-9 and TRBJ1-5; no clear D. The CDR3 spans 13 residues. Germline V CDR1 and CDR2: SEHNR, FQNEAQ (reference sequence). V was clipped by 3 bases and J by 0 bases, with 3 bases between them. The CDR3 loop is CASSFYSNQPQHF. CDR3 in DNA: TGTGCCAGCAGCTTTTATAGCAATCAGCCCCAGCATTTT.

V and J are TRBV28 and TRBJ2-7; TRBD2 aligns across 11 bases. The CDR3 runs to 16 residues. CDR1 and CDR2 (germline): MDHEN, SYDVKM. Trimming took 6 bases from V and 0 from J; bases not matched to a gene: 7. For the CDR3, the DNA is TGTGCCAGCAGGGCTGGGACTAGCGGAGCCTCCTACGAGCAGTACTTC. As protein: CASRAGTSGASYEQYF.

In regard to this clonotype: This may be a read error: a much more frequent sequence differs by one nucleotide. V usage is TRBV6-2 or TRBV6-3 and J usage is TRBJ2-1, with 7 bases aligning to TRBD2. V lost 7 bases and J lost 9; bases outside the gene matches: 15. The germline CDR1 and CDR2 sequences are MNHEY and SVGEGT. This CDR3 comprises 15 residues. The CDR3 DNA reads as TGTGCCAGCATTTCTACTAGCGCCAATCCGGGTGAGCAGTTCTTC. It encodes CASISTSANPGEQFF.

A word on this clonotype: This clone may be a read error of a much larger clone one base away. The CDR3 region has the DNA TGTACCAGCAGCCCGAGACAGGGTTTAACTTTCTTT. This sequence encodes CTSSPRQGLTFF. The chain joins TRBV12-3 or TRBV12-4 to TRBJ1-1, with TRBD1 matching over 7 bases. This CDR3 spans 12 amino acids.

In its sample, this clonotype was seen many times. The chain carries TRBV29-1 and TRBJ2-7; 7 bases are a match to TRBD1. J was trimmed by 6 bases and V by 7 bases; bases with no gene match: 12. There are 13 residues in the CDR3. The germline gives CDR1 SQVTM, CDR2 ANQGSEA. CDR3 loop: CSGRATGAGEQYF. The CDR3 DNA is TGCAGCGGAAGGGCAACAGGGGCCGGCGAGCAGTACTTC.

This clonotype has more than one count but fewer than ten. V usage is TRBV28 and J usage is TRBJ2-7; D call uncertain. The CDR3 is 14 amino acids. The V end lost 6 bases, the J end lost 1 base, and 13 bases lay between the germline ends. Germline V lookup: CDR1 MDHEN, CDR2 SYDVKM. Here the CDR3 reads CASRRKLGSYEQYF. In nucleotides, the CDR3 is TGTGCCAGCAGACGAAAACTTGGGTCCTACGAGCAGTACTTC.

Notes on this clonotype: A junction boundary mismatches the germline segment, possibly from a read error. V usage is TRBV7-9 and J usage is TRBJ2-7; D might be TRBD2 (5 bases). CDR3 length: 15 amino acids. The germline V gene has CDR1 SEHNR and CDR2 FQNEAQ (reference sequence). CDR3 DNA sequence: TGTGCAAGCAGCCATTCCGTAGCGAGGTTCCCCGAGCAGTACTTC. Translation gives CASSHSVARFPEQYF.

In the case of this clonotype: One end of the junction fails to match germline, which may point to a read error. The chain joins TRBV6-1 to TRBJ2-1; the D is unclear. The V gene's germline CDR1 is MNHNS and CDR2 SASEGT. The CDR3 runs to 14 residues. Here the CDR3 reads CASSVKLAYNEQLF. CDR3 DNA: TGTGCCAGCAGTGTCAAACTGGCGTACAATGAGCAGTTGTTC.

A word on this clonotype: No conserved phenylalanine or tryptophan is present at the end of the CDR3, so a read error is the likely explanation. CDR3 coding DNA: TGTACCAGCAGCCCATGGACAGGTGGTGAGGAAAAACTGTTTTTG. It yields the protein CTSSPWTGGEEKLFL. The chain is built from TRBV11-2 and TRBJ1-4; 7 bases align to TRBD1. CDR3 length: 15 residues. CDR1 SGHAT and CDR2 FQNNGV come from the germline V gene.

Comment on this clonotype: The junction does not match germline at one end; this may be a read error. The genes are TRBV4-1 and TRBJ2-4; 7 positions agree with TRBD1. The CDR3 covers 13 residues. Germline CDR1 and CDR2: MGHRA and YSYEKL. As DNA, the CDR3 is TGCGCCGGCAGCCAAGGGGACAGTGGCATTCAGTACTTC. Translated: CAGSQGDSGIQYF.